This TCR beta chain was obtained from a study of PD-1 blockade in classical Hodgkin lymphoma. Across the study: Patients were given intravenous nivolumab, 3 mg/kg, every 2 weeks. Study-level points and caveats: Still unresolved is the cause of the repertoire differences, which may be disease activity or prior therapy. Newly diagnosed patients had diversity similar to the baseline diversity of complete responders.

Sequencing was performed with immunoSEQ multiplex PCR; in TCRdb, only in-frame clones are kept and a portion is missing. The sample has around 46,000 clones; about 78% are singletons. Every patient had relapsed following autologous stem cell transplantation, and cohorts differed in brentuximab vedotin exposure. Relapsed/refractory classical Hodgkin lymphoma patients had complete, partial or progressive responses. Germline V gene lookup returns CDR1 LNHDA and CDR2 SQIVND (reference sequence). CDR3 size: 15 residues. V was trimmed by 5 bases and J by 1 base, leaving 12 bases between them. The table lists this clone with a few counts. Its antigen is not known.

The chain carries TRBV19 and TRBJ1-5; TRBD1 is a possible D gene (6 bases). The material was peripheral blood mononuclear cells (PBMCs), obtained before the second cycle of nivolumab. This clonotype was obtained from a human donor with classical Hodgkin lymphoma. DNA for the CDR3: TGTGCCAGTAGTGCTCAGGGGAGAAGCAATCAGCCCCAGCATTTT. Its protein is CASSAQGRSNQPQHF.